The 28 T cell receptor beta chains below come from one sample, sequenced in a study of long-term antiretroviral therapy in people with HIV (dated by TCRdb to between 2021 and 2024). The immunoSEQ hsTCRB v3.0 assay was used at survey level resolution for TRB variable region sequencing. What TCRdb holds here is the immuneACCESS table cut down to in-frame rearrangements. Part of the clones is not present; checked against another copy, under half of the missing clones reflect an unresolved V gene, and the others are unexplained. The sample table records approximately 11,000 clones; around four fifths of these occur just once. The ten largest clonotypes hold about 20% of the sample. The sample in question was unsorted PBMCs, obtained at the start of antiretroviral therapy, before treatment. These receptors all stem from a man under 40 with HIV.

There are a few counts of this clone. This chain connects TRBV2 to TRBJ2-7; 10 bases fit TRBD2. The V segment lost 2 bases and the J segment 0 bases; nucleotides outside the gene matches: 10. This CDR3 is built from 18 residues. CDR1 is SNHLY, CDR2 FYNNEI, per germline. The CDR3 region is CASSEFGGTSANSYEQYF. Written as DNA, the CDR3 is TGTGCCAGCAGTGAATTTGGTGGGACTAGCGCAAACTCCTACGAGCAGTACTTC.

The V call is TRBV6-4, the J call TRBJ2-7; D may correspond to TRBD1 or TRBD2 (6 bases each). The V and J ends lost 2 bases and 1 base respectively, with 30 bases between them. Germline V CDR1 and CDR2: MRHNA, SNTAGT. This CDR3 has 21 amino acids. The CDR3 region has the DNA TGTGCCAGCAGTGACAAGCTATCAGACAGGATCAAAAGACGGGGGTCCTACGAGCAGTACTTC. This translates into CASSDKLSDRIKRRGSYEQYF.

This rearrangement joins TRBV4-1 to TRBJ2-7, with 10 bases fitting TRBD1. Germline V CDR1 and CDR2: MGHRA, YSYEKL. With V trimmed by 2 bases and J by 3 bases, 4 bases remained unmatched. CDR3 length: 15 amino acids. The chain's CDR3 is CASSQRTGGDYEQYF. The CDR3 DNA follows: TGCGCCAGCAGCCAAAGGACAGGGGGAGACTACGAGCAGTACTTC.

As concerns this clone: Germline and junction disagree at one end, which may indicate a read error. The CDR3 spells CASSLTSSGSLGVF. The DNA of the CDR3 is TGTGCCAGCAGCTTAACTTCTAGCGGGAGTCTCGGAGTCTTC. The chain joins TRBV7-9 to TRBJ2-1; 10 nucleotides match TRBD2. The CDR3 runs 14 residues. Germline CDR1 is SEHNR and CDR2 is FQNEAQ (reference sequence).

J is TRBJ2-3 and V is TRBV18, with 8 bases lining up with TRBD2. This CDR3 comprises 15 residues. Germline CDR1 reads KGHSH; CDR2 reads LQKENI. With 8 bases clipped from V and 1 base from J, the junction kept 8 bases outside the gene matches. The CDR3 protein is CASADPGLGTDTQYF. The CDR3 DNA follows: TGTGCCAGCGCCGACCCGGGACTAGGCACAGATACGCAGTATTTT.

V and J are TRBV5-1 and TRBJ1-3; perhaps TRBD1 as D (5 bases). The germline V gene encodes CDR1 SGHRS and CDR2 YFSETQ. This CDR3 is 16 amino acids long. V gave up 4 bases and J gave up 0 bases, with 14 bases separating them. The CDR3 coding sequence is TGCGCCAGCAGCCACCTAGGGGCCGACTCTGGAAACACCATATATTTT. This gives the protein CASSHLGADSGNTIYF.

V and J are TRBV23-1 and TRBJ2-7, with a weak D call TRBD2 (5 bases). TRBV23-1 is identified as an open reading frame with a role that is uncertain. CDR3 size: 14 residues. V gave up 9 bases and J gave up 3 bases, with 18 bases separating them. The CDR3 sequence is CARVPSDWYYEQYF. CDR3 coding DNA: TGCGCCAGGGTACCCTCGGACTGGTACTACGAGCAGTACTTC.

This sequence joins TRBV28 and TRBJ1-2; TRBD1 matches 8 bases. The ends lost 5 bases at V and 4 bases at J; junction bases unmatched: 3. CDR3 length: 13 amino acids. Germline V gene data show CDR1 as MDHEN and CDR2 as SYDVKM. The CDR3 region has the DNA TGTGCCAGCAGTAGGACAGGGCCCTATGGCTACACCTTC. The encoded protein is CASSRTGPYGYTF.

V gene TRBV11-2 combines with J gene TRBJ2-7; 7 bases align to TRBD2. V trimming: 7 bases; J trimming: 4 bases; junction bases outside the gene matches: 4. CDR3 length: 12 amino acids. CDR1 is SGHAT, CDR2 FQNNGV, per germline. DNA of the CDR3: TGTGCCAGCACCCTCGGGGGGTACGAGCAGTACTTC. Its translation: CASTLGGYEQYF.

The V and J genes are TRBV18 and TRBJ2-7; TRBD1 aligns across 7 bases. Losses at the gene ends were 3 bases for V and 4 bases for J; bases not matched to a gene: 9. The CDR3 has 15 amino acids. Germline lookup yields CDR1 KGHSH and CDR2 LQKENI. Here the CDR3 DNA reads TGTGCCAGCTCACCCTCCGGACAGGCGATTTACGAGCAGTACTTC. This sequence encodes CASSPSGQAIYEQYF.

The CDR3 sequence is CAWSSLAGGIQETQYF. The CDR3 nucleotides are TGTGCCTGGAGTTCGCTAGCGGGAGGGATCCAAGAGACCCAGTACTTC. The genes are TRBV30 and TRBJ2-5; 12 bases match TRBD2. J was trimmed by 1 base and V by 2 bases; bases with no gene match: 5. Germline V lookup: CDR1 GTSNPN, CDR2 SVGIG (reference sequence). The CDR3 totals 16 residues.

The chain employs TRBV11-2 and TRBJ2-1; 8 nucleotides agree with TRBD1. Trimming at V came to 0 bases and at J to 1 base, leaving 11 bases not matched to a gene. This CDR3 has 19 residues. Germline V CDR1 and CDR2: SGHAT, FQNNGV. The CDR3 DNA reads as TGTGCCAGCAGCTTAGACCGGGACAGGACCAAAGGATCCTACAATGAGCAGTTCTTC. Its translation is CASSLDRDRTKGSYNEQFF.

The chain couples TRBV5-5 to TRBJ2-7; tentatively, D is TRBD2 (6 bases). This CDR3 spans 14 amino acids. Trimming removed 0 bases from V and 5 bases from J, with 12 bases in between. Germline loops: CDR1 SGHKS, CDR2 YYEKEE (reference sequence). CDR3 nucleotides: TGTGCCAGCAGCTTGGTCCCTAGCGTCCACGAGCAGTACTTC. Translation: CASSLVPSVHEQYF.

The CDR3 reads CASSLVLAGESGFF. The CDR3 DNA sequence: TGTGCCAGCAGCTTGGTACTAGCGGGAGAGTCAGGGTTCTTC. The chain is built from TRBV7-9 and TRBJ2-1, with 11 bases identical to TRBD2. The germline gives CDR1 SEHNR, CDR2 FQNEAQ (reference sequence). CDR3 length equals 14 residues. After removal of 3 bases from V and 15 bases from J, the junction contained 10 bases not matched to a gene. Full variable domain (remainder filled in from reference TRBV7-9 and TRBJ2-1): DTGVSQNPRHKITKRGQNVTFRCDPISEHNRLYWYRQTLGQGPEFLTYFQNEAQLEKSRLLSDRFSAERPKGSFSTLEIQRTEQGDSAMYLCASSLVLAGESGFFGPGTRLTVL.

The chain employs TRBV7-2 and TRBJ1-5, with a weak D call TRBD1 (5 bases). Germline V CDR1 and CDR2: SGHTA, FQGNSA. CDR3 length: 14 residues. V was cut by 1 base and J by 4 bases, with 8 bases left in between. The CDR3, as DNA: TGTGCCAGCAGCTTAGGGGCAGGGAATCAGCCCCAGCATTTT. It yields the protein CASSLGAGNQPQHF.

The chain joins TRBV18 to TRBJ2-3; 7 nucleotides line up with TRBD1. The germline V gene encodes CDR1 KGHSH and CDR2 LQKENI. The CDR3 has 15 amino acids. Trimming at V came to 5 bases and at J to 0 bases, leaving 5 bases not matched to a gene. The CDR3 DNA reads as TGTGCCAGCTCATCCTGGGGACAGAGCACAGATACGCAGTATTTT. Translating gives CASSSWGQSTDTQYF.

The chain recombines TRBV6-5 with TRBJ1-4; TRBD1 agrees at 7 bases. Germline V gene lookup returns CDR1 MNHEY and CDR2 SVGAGI. V trimming: 0 bases; J trimming: 6 bases; junction bases outside the gene matches: 7. The CDR3 contains 16 residues. The CDR3 bases are TGTGCCAGCAGTTACTCGACCGGGACAGCAGATGAAAAACTGTTTTTT. This gives the protein CASSYSTGTADEKLFF.

This chain links TRBV2 with TRBJ1-5; D not certain. This CDR3 has 14 residues. V lost 2 bases and J lost 0, with 5 bases in between. The germline V gene encodes CDR1 SNHLY and CDR2 FYNNEI. This CDR3 reads CASSEQLSNQPQHF. DNA for the CDR3: TGTGCCAGCAGTGAACAACTTAGCAATCAGCCCCAGCATTTT.

This clone was seen a handful of times. The rearrangement joins TRBV28 to TRBJ2-5; 9 nucleotides align to TRBD2. Germline CDR1 and CDR2: MDHEN and SYDVKM. The CDR3 is 16 amino acids. V lost 2 bases to trimming and J lost 4 bases; unmatched junction nucleotides: 8. The CDR3 DNA reads as TGTGCCAGCAGTTTACGTCCCCTAGCGGGAACAGAGACCCAGTACTTC. Translated: CASSLRPLAGTETQYF.

The V and J genes are TRBV7-8 and TRBJ2-7, with 9 bases aligning to TRBD1. This CDR3 comprises 14 residues. Germline CDR1 SGHVS, CDR2 FQNEAQ. V lost 3 bases and J lost 3; bases outside the gene matches: 3. The CDR3 DNA reads as TGTGCCAGCAGCTTGGGGACAGGGAACTACGAGCAGTACTTC. This gives the protein CASSLGTGNYEQYF.

This sequence joins TRBV5-4 and TRBJ2-3; 11 bases agree with TRBD2. The germline V gene encodes CDR1 SGHNT and CDR2 YYREEE (reference sequence). The CDR3 length is 16 residues. Trimming cost V 4 bases and J 5 bases; bases outside gene matches: 9. The CDR3: CASSPAGTSGKDTQYF. DNA of the CDR3: TGTGCCAGCAGCCCCGCCGGGACTAGCGGAAAAGATACGCAGTATTTT.

The chain carries TRBV29-1 and TRBJ1-1; D not resolved. This CDR3 has 10 residues. The germline V gene has CDR1 SQVTM and CDR2 ANQGSEA. Trimming removed 3 bases from V and 4 bases from J, with 3 bases in between. In nucleotides, the CDR3 is TGCAGCGTTGACGGCACTGAAGCTTTCTTT. It translates to CSVDGTEAFF.

V is TRBV15 and J is TRBJ2-3; D perhaps matches TRBD1 (5 bases). CDR1 is LNHNV and CDR2 is YYDKDF in the germline V gene (reference sequence). The length of the CDR3 is 16 residues. Trimming stripped 0 bases from V and 1 base from J, with 11 bases between. Here the CDR3 DNA reads TGTGCCACCAGCAGAGATCAGGGCCAGGGCACAGATACGCAGTATTTT. Residues: CATSRDQGQGTDTQYF.

V gene TRBV6-6 combines with J gene TRBJ1-5; a possible D gene is TRBD1 (6 bases). The V end lost 7 bases, the J end lost 2 bases, and 15 bases lay between the germline ends. Germline V gene lookup returns CDR1 MNHNY and CDR2 SVGAGI (reference sequence). CDR3 size: 15 residues. The DNA of the CDR3 is TGTGCCAGCAACCAGGCACAGGGAGGCAATCAGCCCCAGCATTTT. It encodes CASNQAQGGNQPQHF.

The rearrangement uses TRBV10-2 and TRBJ1-1, with a tentative D call TRBD1 (5 bases). The V end lost 5 bases, the J end lost 1 base, and 11 bases lay between the germline ends. The length of the CDR3 is 14 residues. The V gene's germline CDR1 is WSHSY and CDR2 SAAADI. DNA for the CDR3: TGCGCCAGCAGTAACAGGACGGGGAACACTGAAGCTTTCTTT. Its protein product is CASSNRTGNTEAFF.

V is TRBV5-1 and J is TRBJ2-3; 11 bases are shared with TRBD2. Per the germline V gene, CDR1 is SGHRS and CDR2 is YFSETQ. V lost 4 bases and J lost 4; bases outside the gene matches: 8. The length of the CDR3 is 16 residues. CDR3 bases: TGCGCCAGCAGCCCTACTAGCGGGAGTAGGTCAGATACGCAGTATTTT. Its protein product is CASSPTSGSRSDTQYF.

The chain couples TRBV11-3 to TRBJ2-5; D not resolved. This CDR3 region has 15 residues. V was trimmed by 5 bases and J by 1 base, leaving 14 bases between them. The germline V gene encodes CDR1 SGHNT and CDR2 YENEEA. The CDR3 region is CASSPPGSSQETQYF. CDR3 coding DNA: TGTGCCAGCAGCCCACCTGGAAGCTCCCAAGAGACCCAGTACTTC.

This chain's CDR3 is CARAVGLADLTYEQYF. The CDR3, as DNA: TGTGCCAGGGCGGTGGGACTAGCGGACCTCACCTACGAGCAGTACTTC. The chain couples TRBV7-3 to TRBJ2-7; 11 bases fit TRBD2. The length of the CDR3 is 16 residues. Trimming removed 9 bases from V and 2 bases from J; junction bases left unmatched: 12. Germline-derived CDR1 and CDR2 are SGHTA and FQGTGA.